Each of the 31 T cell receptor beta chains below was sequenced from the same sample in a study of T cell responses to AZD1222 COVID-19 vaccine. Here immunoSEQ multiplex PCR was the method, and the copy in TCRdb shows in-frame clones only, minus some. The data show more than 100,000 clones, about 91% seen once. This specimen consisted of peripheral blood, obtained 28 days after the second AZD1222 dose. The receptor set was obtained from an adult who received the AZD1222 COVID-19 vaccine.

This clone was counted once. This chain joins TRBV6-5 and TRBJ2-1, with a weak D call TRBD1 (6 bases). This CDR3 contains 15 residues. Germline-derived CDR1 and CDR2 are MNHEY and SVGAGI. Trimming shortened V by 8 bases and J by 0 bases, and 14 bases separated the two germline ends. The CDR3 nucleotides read TGTGCCAGCTTTTCCACAGGGAGCTCCTACAATGAGCAGTTCTTC. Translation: CASFSTGSSYNEQFF.

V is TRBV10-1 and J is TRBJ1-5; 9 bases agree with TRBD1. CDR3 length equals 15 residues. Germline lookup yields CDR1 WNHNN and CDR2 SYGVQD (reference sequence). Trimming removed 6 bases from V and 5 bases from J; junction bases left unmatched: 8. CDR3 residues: CASRATGGRDQPQHF. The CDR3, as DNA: TGCGCCAGCAGGGCGACAGGGGGTCGCGATCAGCCCCAGCATTTT.

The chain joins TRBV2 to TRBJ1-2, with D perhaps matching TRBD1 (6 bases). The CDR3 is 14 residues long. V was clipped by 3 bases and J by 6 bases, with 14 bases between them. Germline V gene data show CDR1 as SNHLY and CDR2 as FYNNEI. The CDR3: CASSDHYRADGYTF. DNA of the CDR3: TGTGCCAGCAGTGACCATTACAGGGCTGATGGCTACACCTTC.

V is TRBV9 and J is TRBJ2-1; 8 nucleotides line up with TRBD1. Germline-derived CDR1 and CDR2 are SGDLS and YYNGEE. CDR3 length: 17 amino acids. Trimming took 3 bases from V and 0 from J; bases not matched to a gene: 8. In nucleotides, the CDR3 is TGTGCCAGCAGCGCGAGACAGGGGCTAAGCTCCTACAATGAGCAGTTCTTC. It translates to CASSARQGLSSYNEQFF.

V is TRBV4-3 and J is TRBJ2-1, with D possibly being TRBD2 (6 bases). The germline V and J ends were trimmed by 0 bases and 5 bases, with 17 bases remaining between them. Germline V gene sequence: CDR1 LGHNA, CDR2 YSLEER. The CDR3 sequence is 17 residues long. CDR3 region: CASSQDGPRDSHNEQFF. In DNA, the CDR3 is TGCGCCAGCAGCCAAGATGGCCCCCGGGACTCTCACAATGAGCAGTTCTTC.

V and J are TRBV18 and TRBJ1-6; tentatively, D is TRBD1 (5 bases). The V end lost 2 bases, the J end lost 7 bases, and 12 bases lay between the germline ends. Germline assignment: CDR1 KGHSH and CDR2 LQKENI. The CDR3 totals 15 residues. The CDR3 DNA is TGTGCCAGCTCACCAGGGCCGGGGACCAATTCACCCCTCCACTTT. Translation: CASSPGPGTNSPLHF.

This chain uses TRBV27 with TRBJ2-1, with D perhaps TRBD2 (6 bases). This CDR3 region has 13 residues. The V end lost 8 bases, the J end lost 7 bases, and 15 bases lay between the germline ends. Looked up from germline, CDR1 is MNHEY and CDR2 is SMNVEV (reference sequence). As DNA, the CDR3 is TGTGCCAGCGGAATGCGGGGTAATAATGAGCAGTTCTTC. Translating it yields CASGMRGNNEQFF.

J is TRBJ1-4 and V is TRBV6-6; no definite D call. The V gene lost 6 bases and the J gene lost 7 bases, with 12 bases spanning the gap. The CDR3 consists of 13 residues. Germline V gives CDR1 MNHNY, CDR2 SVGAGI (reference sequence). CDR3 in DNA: TGTGCCAGCAGGGGTAGCCTTTCTGAAAAACTGTTTTTT. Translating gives CASRGSLSEKLFF.

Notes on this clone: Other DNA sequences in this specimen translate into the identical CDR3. CDR3 DNA sequence: TGTGCCATCAGTGAAAGCTTGGCTCAAGAGACCCAGTACTTC. Protein: CAISESLAQETQYF. The chain recombines TRBV10-3 with TRBJ2-5; D uncertain. From germline, CDR1 is ENHRY and CDR2 SYGVKD. V lost 3 bases to trimming and J lost 2 bases, with 10 bases between them. The CDR3 has 14 residues.

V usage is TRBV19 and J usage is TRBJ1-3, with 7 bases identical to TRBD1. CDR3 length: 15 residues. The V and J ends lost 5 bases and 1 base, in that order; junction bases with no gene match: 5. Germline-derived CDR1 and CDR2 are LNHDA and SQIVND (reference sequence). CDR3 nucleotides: TGTGCCAGTAGTTCTACAGGGGAATCTGGAAACACCATATATTTT. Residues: CASSSTGESGNTIYF. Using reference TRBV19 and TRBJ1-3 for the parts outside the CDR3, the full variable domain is DGGITQSPKYLFRKEGQNVTLSCEQNLNHDAMYWYRQDPGQGLRLIYYSQIVNDFQKGDIAEGYSVSREKKESFPLTVTSAQKNPTAFYLCASSSTGESGNTIYFGEGSWLTVV.

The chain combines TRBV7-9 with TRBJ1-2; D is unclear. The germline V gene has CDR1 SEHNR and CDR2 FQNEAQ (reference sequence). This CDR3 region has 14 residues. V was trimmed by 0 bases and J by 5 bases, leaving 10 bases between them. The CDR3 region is CASSLAARDYGYTF. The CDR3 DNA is TGTGCCAGCAGCTTAGCGGCCAGAGATTATGGCTACACCTTC.

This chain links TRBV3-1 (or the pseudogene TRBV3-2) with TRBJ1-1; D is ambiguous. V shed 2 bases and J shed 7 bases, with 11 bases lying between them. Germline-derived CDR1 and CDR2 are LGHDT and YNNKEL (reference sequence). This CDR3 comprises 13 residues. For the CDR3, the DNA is TGTGCCAGCAGCCAACAGTACGGACGTGAAGCTTTCTTT. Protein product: CASSQQYGREAFF.

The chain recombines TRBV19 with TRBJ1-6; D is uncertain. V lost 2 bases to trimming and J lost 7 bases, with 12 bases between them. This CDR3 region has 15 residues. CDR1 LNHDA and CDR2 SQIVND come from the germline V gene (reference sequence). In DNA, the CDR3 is TGTGCCAGTAGTATATACATGTCGGGGAATTCACCCCTCCACTTT. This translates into CASSIYMSGNSPLHF.

The CDR3 spells CASSPGQGARTEAFF. The CDR3 coding sequence is TGCGCCAGCAGCCCGGGACAGGGGGCGAGGACTGAAGCTTTCTTT. The V and J genes are TRBV4-1 and TRBJ1-1; 12 nucleotides match TRBD1. The CDR3 loop spans 15 amino acids. Per the germline V gene, CDR1 is MGHRA and CDR2 is YSYEKL. J gave up 5 bases and V 4 bases, and 5 bases lay outside the gene matches.

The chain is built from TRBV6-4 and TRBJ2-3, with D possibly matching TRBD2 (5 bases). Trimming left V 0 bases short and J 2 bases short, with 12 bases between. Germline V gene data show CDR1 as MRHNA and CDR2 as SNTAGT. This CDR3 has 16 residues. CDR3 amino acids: CASSDSAGGPTDTQYF. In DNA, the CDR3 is TGTGCCAGCAGTGACTCGGCGGGCGGCCCCACAGATACGCAGTATTTT.

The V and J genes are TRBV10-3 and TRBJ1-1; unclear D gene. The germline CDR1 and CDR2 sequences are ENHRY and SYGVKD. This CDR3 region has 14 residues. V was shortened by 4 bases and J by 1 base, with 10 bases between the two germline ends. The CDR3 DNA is TGTGCCATCAGTGTAGTCCCGGGGAACACTGAAGCTTTCTTT. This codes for CAISVVPGNTEAFF.

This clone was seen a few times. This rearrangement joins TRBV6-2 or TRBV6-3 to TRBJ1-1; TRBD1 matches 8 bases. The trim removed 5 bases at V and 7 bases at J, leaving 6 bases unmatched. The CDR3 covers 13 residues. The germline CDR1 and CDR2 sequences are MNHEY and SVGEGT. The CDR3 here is CASSGQGVDEAFF. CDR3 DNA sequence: TGTGCCAGCAGTGGACAGGGAGTAGATGAAGCTTTCTTT.

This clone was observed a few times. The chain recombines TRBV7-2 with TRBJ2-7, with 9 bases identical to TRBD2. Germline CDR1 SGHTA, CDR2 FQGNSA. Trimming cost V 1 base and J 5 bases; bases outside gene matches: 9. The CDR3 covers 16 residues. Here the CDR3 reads CASSLERASGAHEQYF. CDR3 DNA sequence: TGTGCCAGCAGCTTAGAGAGGGCTAGCGGGGCCCACGAGCAGTACTTC.

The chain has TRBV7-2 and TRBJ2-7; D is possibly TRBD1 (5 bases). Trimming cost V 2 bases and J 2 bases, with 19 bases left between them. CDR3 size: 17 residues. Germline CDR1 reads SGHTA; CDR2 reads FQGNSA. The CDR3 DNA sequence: TGTGCCAGCAGCTTAAACGTCGGCAGGGCCTCAGCCTACGAGCAGTACTTC. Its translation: CASSLNVGRASAYEQYF. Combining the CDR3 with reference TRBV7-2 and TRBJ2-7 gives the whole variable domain GAGVSQSPSNKVTEKGKDVELRCDPISGHTALYWYRQSLGQGLEFLIYFQGNSAPDKSGLPSDRFSAERTGGSVSTLTIQRTQQEDSAVYLCASSLNVGRASAYEQYFGPGTRLTVT.

The CDR3 DNA follows: TGTGCCAGCAGTTACTCGAGGACAGGGGATACTGGCTACACCTTC. As protein: CASSYSRTGDTGYTF. The genes are TRBV6-5 and TRBJ1-2, with 9 nucleotides matching TRBD1. Looked up from germline, CDR1 is MNHEY and CDR2 is SVGAGI. Trimming removed 0 bases from V and 7 bases from J; junction bases left unmatched: 6. This CDR3 spans 15 amino acids.

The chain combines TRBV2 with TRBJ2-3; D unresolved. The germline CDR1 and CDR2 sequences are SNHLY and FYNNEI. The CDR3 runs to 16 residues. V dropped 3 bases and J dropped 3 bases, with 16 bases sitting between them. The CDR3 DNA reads TGTGCCAGCAGTGAGGAAATCCCAAACTATACAGATACGCAGTATTTT. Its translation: CASSEEIPNYTDTQYF.

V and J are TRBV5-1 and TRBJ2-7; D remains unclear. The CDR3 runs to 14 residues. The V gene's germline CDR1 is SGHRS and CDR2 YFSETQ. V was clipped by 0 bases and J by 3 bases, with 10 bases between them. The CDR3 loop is CASSLGVAGYEQYV. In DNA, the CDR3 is TGCGCCAGCAGCTTGGGAGTAGCAGGCTACGAGCAGTACGTC.

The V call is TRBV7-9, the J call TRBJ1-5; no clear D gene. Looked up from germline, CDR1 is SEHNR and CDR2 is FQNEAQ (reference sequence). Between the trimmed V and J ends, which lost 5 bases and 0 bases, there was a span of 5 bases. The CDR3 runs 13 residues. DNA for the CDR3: TGTGCCAGCAGCGCGGATAGCAATCAGCCCCAGCATTTT. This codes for CASSADSNQPQHF.

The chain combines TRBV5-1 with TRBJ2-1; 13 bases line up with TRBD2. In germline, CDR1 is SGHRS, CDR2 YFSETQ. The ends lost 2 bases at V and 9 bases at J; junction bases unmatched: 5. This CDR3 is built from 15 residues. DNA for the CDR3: TGCGCCAGCAGCTTCGGACTAGCGGGAGTGGCTGAGCAGTTCTTC. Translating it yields CASSFGLAGVAEQFF. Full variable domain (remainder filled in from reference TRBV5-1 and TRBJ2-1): KAGVTQTPRYLIKTRGQQVTLSCSPISGHRSVSWYQQTPGQGLQFLFEYFSETQRNKGNFPGRFSGRQFSNSRSEMNVSTLELGDSALYLCASSFGLAGVAEQFFGPGTRLTVL.

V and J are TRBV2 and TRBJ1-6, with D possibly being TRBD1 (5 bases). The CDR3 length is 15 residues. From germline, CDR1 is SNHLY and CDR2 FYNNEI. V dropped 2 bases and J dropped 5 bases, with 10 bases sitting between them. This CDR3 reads CASSENGGDNSPLHF. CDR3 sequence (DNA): TGTGCCAGCAGTGAAAATGGGGGGGATAATTCACCCCTCCACTTT.

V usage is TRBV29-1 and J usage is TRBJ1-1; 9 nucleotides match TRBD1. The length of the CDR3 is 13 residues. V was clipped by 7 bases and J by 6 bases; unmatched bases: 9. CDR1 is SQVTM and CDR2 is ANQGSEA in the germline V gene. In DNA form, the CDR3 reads TGCAGCGGGACCGGGACAGGGTCGGCTGAAGCTTTCTTT. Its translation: CSGTGTGSAEAFF.

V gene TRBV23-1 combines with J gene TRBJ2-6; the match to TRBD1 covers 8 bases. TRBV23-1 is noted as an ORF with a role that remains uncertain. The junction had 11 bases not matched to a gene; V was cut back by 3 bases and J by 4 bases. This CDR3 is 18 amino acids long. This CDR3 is CASSHWDRCLLGANVLTF. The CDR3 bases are TGCGCCAGCAGTCATTGGGACAGGTGTTTGTTGGGGGCCAACGTCCTGACTTTC.

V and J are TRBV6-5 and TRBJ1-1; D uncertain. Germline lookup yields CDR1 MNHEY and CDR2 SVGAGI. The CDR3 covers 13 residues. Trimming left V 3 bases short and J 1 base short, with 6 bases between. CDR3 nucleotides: TGTGCCAGCAGTTATCACGAGAACACTGAAGCTTTCTTT. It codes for CASSYHENTEAFF.

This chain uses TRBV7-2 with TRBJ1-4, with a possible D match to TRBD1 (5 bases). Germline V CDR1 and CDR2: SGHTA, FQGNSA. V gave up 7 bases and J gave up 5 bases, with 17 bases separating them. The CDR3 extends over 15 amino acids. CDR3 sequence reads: CASTSPGTPNEKLFF. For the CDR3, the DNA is TGTGCCAGCACCTCTCCAGGGACCCCCAATGAAAAACTGTTTTTT.

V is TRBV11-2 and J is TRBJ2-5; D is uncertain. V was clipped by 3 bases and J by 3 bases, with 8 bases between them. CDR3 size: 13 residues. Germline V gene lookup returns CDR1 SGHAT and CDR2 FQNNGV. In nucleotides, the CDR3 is TGTGCCAGCAGCTTCTCCCCCAAAGAGACCCAGTACTTC. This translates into CASSFSPKETQYF. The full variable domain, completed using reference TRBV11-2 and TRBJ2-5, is EAGVAQSPRYKIIEKRQSVAFWCNPISGHATLYWYQQILGQGPKLLIQFQNNGVVDDSQLPKDRFSAERLKGVDSTLKIQPAKLEDSAVYLCASSFSPKETQYFGPGTRLLVL.

CDR3 region: CASSPGQNMNTEAFF. The DNA of the CDR3 is TGTGCCAGTAGTCCGGGACAGAACATGAACACTGAAGCTTTCTTT. The chain combines TRBV19 with TRBJ1-1; 7 bases agree with TRBD1. The CDR3 is 15 residues long. V was pared by 5 bases and J by 0 bases, with 6 bases of the junction left unmatched. The germline CDR1 and CDR2 sequences are LNHDA and SQIVND (reference sequence).